These 25 T cell receptor beta chains came from one sample sequenced in a study of Tregs in tolerant kidney transplant recipients. Assay: immunoSEQ multiplex PCR; the TCRdb copy retains only in-frame clones and omits some. The sample shows some 240,000 clones, around 82% of them seen only once. What was sequenced was CD4+ T cells from blood. These TCRs come from a human donor in good health.

This clone has a single count. The chain recombines TRBV5-5 with TRBJ2-7, with TRBD1 as a possible D gene (5 bases). The CDR3 sequence is 17 residues long. Germline CDR1 is SGHKS and CDR2 is YYEKEE (reference sequence). V was pared by 0 bases and J by 2 bases, with 18 bases between. CDR3 sequence (DNA): TGTGCCAGCAGCTTGGGGGGCGGTAGGTCCTCTCCCTACGAGCAGTACTTC. Protein product: CASSLGGGRSSPYEQYF.

This clone was counted a few times. V and J are TRBV9 and TRBJ2-1, with no clear D. V was clipped by 0 bases and J by 7 bases, with 11 bases between them. This CDR3 has 14 amino acids. Germline assignment: CDR1 SGDLS and CDR2 YYNGEE. The CDR3 coding sequence is TGTGCCAGCAGCGTAGGCAGTGCCCTGAATGAGCAGTTCTTC. It specifies CASSVGSALNEQFF. The full variable domain, completed using reference TRBV9 and TRBJ2-1, is DSGVTQTPKHLITATGQRVTLRCSPRSGDLSVYWYQQSLDQGLQFLIQYYNGEERAKGNILERFSAQQFPDLHSELNLSSLELGDSALYFCASSVGSALNEQFFGPGTRLTVL.

This chain joins TRBV7-6 and TRBJ1-1; perhaps TRBD1 as D (6 bases). V lost 5 bases to trimming and J lost 3 bases, with 13 bases between them. This CDR3 has 14 residues. Germline V CDR1 and CDR2: SGHVS, FNYEAQ. CDR3: CASSPGRGDTEAFF. CDR3 in DNA: TGTGCCAGCAGCCCCGGGAGGGGGGACACTGAAGCTTTCTTT.

This clone appeared a single time. CDR3 DNA sequence: TGTGCCAGCAAAAGATCGGCAGGTCGCAATCAGCCCCAGCATTTT. Translating gives CASKRSAGRNQPQHF. The chain is built from TRBV6-6 and TRBJ1-5; D not certain. The CDR3 totals 15 residues. Trimming removed 7 bases from V and 2 bases from J, with 15 bases in between. Looked up from germline, CDR1 is MNHNY and CDR2 is SVGAGI (reference sequence).

This clone has more than one count but fewer than ten. The chain carries TRBV19 and TRBJ1-5, with 10 bases aligning to TRBD1. V was pared by 6 bases and J by 9 bases, with 8 bases of the junction left unmatched. The CDR3 is 14 residues long. Germline assignment: CDR1 LNHDA and CDR2 SQIVND (reference sequence). As DNA, the CDR3 is TGTGCCAGTAGACTCCGGGACAGGGGATCGCCCCAGCATTTT. It encodes CASRLRDRGSPQHF. Supplemented by reference TRBV19 and TRBJ1-5, the full variable domain reads DGGITQSPKYLFRKEGQNVTLSCEQNLNHDAMYWYRQDPGQGLRLIYYSQIVNDFQKGDIAEGYSVSREKKESFPLTVTSAQKNPTAFYLCASRLRDRGSPQHFGDGTRLSIL.

J is TRBJ2-1 and V is TRBV2; 9 positions agree with TRBD2. Losses at the gene ends were 5 bases for V and 3 bases for J; bases not matched to a gene: 5. Germline-derived CDR1 and CDR2 are SNHLY and FYNNEI. This CDR3 has 15 residues. For the CDR3, the DNA is TGTGCCAGCAGTTTATTAGCGGGAGACTACAATGAGCAGTTCTTC. Translating it yields CASSLLAGDYNEQFF.

The chain is built from TRBV29-1 and TRBJ2-1; 7 bases are a match to TRBD2. CDR3 size: 15 residues. After removal of 3 bases from V and 0 bases from J, the junction contained 5 bases not matched to a gene. Germline CDR1 is SQVTM and CDR2 is ANQGSEA. The CDR3: CSVDGAGVSYNEQFF. The CDR3 DNA sequence: TGCAGCGTTGACGGGGCGGGAGTCTCCTACAATGAGCAGTTCTTC.

The CDR3 sequence is CASGAGGRDTEAFF. The CDR3 DNA sequence: TGTGCCTCCGGGGCGGGGGGACGAGACACTGAAGCTTTCTTT. The rearrangement links TRBV7-8 to TRBJ1-1; perhaps TRBD1 as D (5 bases). V lost 11 bases to trimming and J lost 3 bases, with 19 bases between them. This CDR3 spans 14 amino acids. CDR1 is SGHVS and CDR2 is FQNEAQ in the germline V gene.

The rearrangement joins TRBV5-1 to TRBJ2-7, with D possibly matching TRBD1 (6 bases). Deletions cut 1 base from V and 7 bases from J, with 15 bases between. The CDR3 has 14 amino acids. Per germline, CDR1 SGHRS and CDR2 YFSETQ. In DNA, the CDR3 is TGCGCCAGCAGCTTGCCGACAGGCCGAGGGGAGCAGTACTTC. This encodes CASSLPTGRGEQYF.

This clone was detected once. The chain carries TRBV6-5 and TRBJ1-2; tentatively, D is TRBD1 (6 bases). From germline, CDR1 is MNHEY and CDR2 SVGAGI. V shed 5 bases and J shed 2 bases, with 12 bases lying between them. The CDR3 consists of 14 residues. DNA for the CDR3: TGTGCCAGCAGTATATTACAGGGAAACTATGGCTACACCTTC. It encodes CASSILQGNYGYTF.

The rearrangement uses TRBV7-6 and TRBJ1-2; possibly TRBD1 for D (6 bases). The CDR3 has 12 residues. CDR1 SGHVS and CDR2 FNYEAQ come from the germline V gene. V lost 5 bases, J lost 7 bases, and 11 bases lay in between. In DNA form, the CDR3 reads TGTGCCAGCAGCCCCGGACAGTTTGGCTACACCTTC. This encodes CASSPGQFGYTF.

Of note for this clone: One end of the junction is discordant with germline, which a read error may explain. This same CDR3 is encoded by further DNA sequences in the sample. The chain joins TRBV6-5 to TRBJ2-7; a weak D match, TRBD1 (6 bases). This CDR3 has 12 residues. Germline CDR1 and CDR2: MNHEY and SVGAGI. The CDR3 loop is CATQDSTYEQYF. The CDR3, as DNA: TGTGCCACCCAGGACAGCACCTACGAGCAATACTTC.

The genes are TRBV5-1 and TRBJ1-5; a weak D match, TRBD1 (6 bases). CDR1 is SGHRS, CDR2 YFSETQ, per germline. CDR3 length: 14 amino acids. V lost 0 bases and J lost 2, with 6 bases in between. Here the CDR3 reads CASSLAGGNQPQHF. CDR3 nucleotide sequence: TGCGCCAGCAGCTTGGCAGGGGGCAATCAGCCCCAGCATTTT. The whole variable domain, remainder taken from reference TRBV5-1 and TRBJ1-5, is KAGVTQTPRYLIKTRGQQVTLSCSPISGHRSVSWYQQTPGQGLQFLFEYFSETQRNKGNFPGRFSGRQFSNSRSEMNVSTLELGDSALYLCASSLAGGNQPQHFGDGTRLSIL.

V usage is TRBV5-8 and J usage is TRBJ1-5, with 9 bases aligning to TRBD1. CDR1 and CDR2 (germline): SGHTS, YDEGEE. This CDR3 has 15 amino acids. J lost 7 bases, V lost 5 bases, and 10 bases had no gene match. This CDR3 is CASSSGTGRGQPQHF. The CDR3 nucleotides are TGTGCCAGCAGTTCCGGGACAGGGAGAGGGCAGCCCCAGCATTTT.

The V and J genes are TRBV6-6 and TRBJ2-7, with TRBD1 identical over 9 bases. The CDR3 contains 14 residues. In germline, CDR1 is MNHNY, CDR2 SVGAGI (reference sequence). Germline trimming cut 6 bases from V and 2 bases from J; bases unmatched to any gene: 5. The CDR3 here is CASRDTGGPYEQYF. In nucleotides, the CDR3 is TGTGCCAGCAGGGACACAGGGGGCCCCTACGAGCAGTACTTC.

V is TRBV6-5 and J is TRBJ1-1; 9 bases align to TRBD1. Germline lookup yields CDR1 MNHEY and CDR2 SVGAGI. J was trimmed by 4 bases and V by 6 bases; bases with no gene match: 9. The CDR3 consists of 15 residues. CDR3 amino acids: CASRPLGTGSTEAFF. Here the CDR3 DNA reads TGTGCCAGCAGACCCCTAGGGACAGGGAGCACTGAAGCTTTCTTT.

CDR3 sequence: CASSPSGGANSPLHF. CDR3 coding DNA: TGTGCCAGCAGCCCATCGGGGGGCGCGAATTCACCCCTCCACTTT. V usage is TRBV7-3 and J usage is TRBJ1-6, with D possibly matching TRBD1 (6 bases). The CDR3 covers 15 residues. V gave up 5 bases and J gave up 7 bases, with 15 bases separating them. Germline CDR1 and CDR2: SGHTA and FQGTGA.

The V gene is TRBV6-1, the J gene TRBJ2-5; 8 bases map to TRBD1. This CDR3 comprises 14 residues. Trimming took 2 bases from V and 4 from J; bases not matched to a gene: 3. Germline CDR1 is MNHNS and CDR2 is SASEGT. The CDR3 loop is CASSEQGAGETQYF. CDR3 DNA: TGTGCCAGCAGTGAACAGGGGGCTGGAGAGACCCAGTACTTC.

The chain links TRBV7-6 to TRBJ1-4, with 7 bases fitting TRBD1. Germline CDR1 reads SGHVS; CDR2 reads FNYEAQ. V was clipped by 4 bases and J by 5 bases; unmatched bases: 7. The CDR3 extends over 15 amino acids. The CDR3 protein is CASSWQGGSNEKLFF. DNA for the CDR3: TGTGCCAGCAGCTGGCAGGGGGGTTCCAATGAAAAACTGTTTTTT.

The rearrangement joins TRBV6-5 to TRBJ2-7; no firm D call. V was pared by 8 bases and J by 5 bases, with 19 bases between. Germline values: CDR1 MNHEY, CDR2 SVGAGI. CDR3 length: 14 amino acids. CDR3 in amino acids: CASARSRRQDEQYF. CDR3 DNA: TGTGCCAGCGCACGGTCCAGGCGGCAAGACGAGCAGTACTTC.

This sequence joins TRBV7-3 and TRBJ2-3; 9 bases match TRBD1. V trimming: 4 bases; J trimming: 2 bases; junction bases outside the gene matches: 7. This CDR3 spans 16 amino acids. From germline, CDR1 is SGHTA and CDR2 FQGTGA. The CDR3 region has the DNA TGTGCCAGCAGCTCCCACCGGGACAGGGCCACAGATACGCAGTATTTT. Its translation is CASSSHRDRATDTQYF.

The V and J genes are TRBV4-1 and TRBJ2-7; 10 bases map to TRBD1. The CDR3 contains 15 residues. Germline values: CDR1 MGHRA, CDR2 YSYEKL. V shed 2 bases, J shed 2 bases, and the junction held 3 bases outside the gene matches. CDR3 sequence: CASSQPGQGTYEQYF. The CDR3, as DNA: TGCGCCAGCAGCCAACCGGGACAGGGGACCTACGAGCAGTACTTC.

The chain joins TRBV5-4 to TRBJ2-4; TRBD1 agrees at 8 bases. This CDR3 is built from 15 residues. V lost 4 bases to trimming and J lost 3 bases; unmatched junction nucleotides: 6. CDR1 is SGHNT, CDR2 YYREEE, per germline (reference sequence). This chain's CDR3 is CASSAQGAGKNIQYF. The DNA for the CDR3 is TGTGCCAGCAGCGCTCAGGGGGCAGGCAAAAACATTCAGTACTTC.

The rearrangement links TRBV6-6 to TRBJ2-1; 8 bases agree with TRBD2. CDR3 length equals 14 residues. Germline CDR1 and CDR2: MNHNY and SVGAGI (reference sequence). V was clipped by 5 bases and J by 13 bases; unmatched bases: 13. CDR3 nucleotide sequence: TGTGCCAGCAGTCCATACGGGGGGGCCTTACTCCAGTTCTTC. This encodes CASSPYGGALLQFF.

V gene TRBV30 combines with J gene TRBJ1-5, with TRBD1 identical over 9 bases. V shed 0 bases, J shed 1 base, and the junction held 7 bases outside the gene matches. Germline assignment: CDR1 GTSNPN and CDR2 SVGIG (reference sequence). The CDR3 runs 17 residues. Written as DNA, the CDR3 is TGTGCCTGGAGTGTAGGGGACAGGGTGAGGAGCAATCAGCCCCAGCATTTT. The encoded protein is CAWSVGDRVRSNQPQHF.